The source of this T cell receptor (beta chain) is a study of post-analysis software for immune sequencing data. Study observations and caveats: Patients showed TRBV5-6, TRBV5-1 and TRBV20-1 among a few TRBV segments more frequent than in controls. Diversity measured as normalized Chao1 was significantly lower in multiple sclerosis patients than in controls.

About this clonotype: Antigen: not known.

In germline, CDR1 is LGHNA, CDR2 YSLEER. Trimming left V 3 bases short and J 4 bases short, with 12 bases between. CDR3 length: 14 amino acids. Included in the TCR beta cDNA libraries were unique molecular identifiers. T cells, roughly 1 to 10 million of them, yielded some 540,000 cDNA molecules. TCRdb reanalysed the PCR reads using MiXCR and keeps one entry per CDR3 protein. The sample includes some 800,000 distinct CDR3 sequences, 35% to 55% of them seen just once. Specimen: blood. The receptor was derived from a girl aged 5-17 years with multiple sclerosis. This chain uses TRBV4-3 with TRBJ2-5, with D perhaps matching TRBD2 (7 bases). CDR3 in amino acids: CASSHRGGGETQYF. The CDR3 DNA reads as TGCGCCAGCAGCCATCGAGGGGGGGGAGAGACCCAGTACTTC.